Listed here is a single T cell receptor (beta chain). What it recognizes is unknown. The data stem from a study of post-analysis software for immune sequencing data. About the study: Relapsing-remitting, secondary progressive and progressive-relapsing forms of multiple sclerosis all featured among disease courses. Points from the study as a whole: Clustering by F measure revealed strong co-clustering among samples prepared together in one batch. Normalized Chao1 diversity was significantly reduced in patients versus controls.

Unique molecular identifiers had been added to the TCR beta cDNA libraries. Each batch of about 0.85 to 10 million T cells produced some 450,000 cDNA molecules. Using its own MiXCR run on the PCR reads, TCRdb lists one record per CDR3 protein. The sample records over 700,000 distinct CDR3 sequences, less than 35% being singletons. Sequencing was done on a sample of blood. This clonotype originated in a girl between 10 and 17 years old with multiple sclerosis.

The CDR3 coding sequence is TGCGCCAGCAGCCAAGACCACCGGGCCCCTTCCGAAGCTTTCTTT. It translates to CASSQDHRAPSEAFF. The chain joins TRBV4-3 to TRBJ1-1; D is undetermined. The germline CDR1 and CDR2 sequences are LGHNA and YSLEER. V was clipped by 0 bases and J by 8 bases, with 16 bases between them. There are 15 residues in the CDR3.